A selection of T cell receptor beta chains follows, all from one sample in a study of T cell responses to AZD1222 COVID-19 vaccine. Profiled with immunoSEQ multiplex PCR; TCRdb holds only in-frame clones, not every one. The repertoire holds around 120,000 clones, with about 86% as singletons. Sample: peripheral blood, taken on day 0 of AZD1222 vaccination. The receptors originated from an adult in good health. CDR3s include the opening cysteine and the closing phenylalanine or tryptophan. Each record gives: V gene, CDR3 protein.

V: TRBV12-3/TRBV12-4; CDR3: CASSFGGTQPQHF
V: TRBV6-2/TRBV6-3; CDR3: CASSPEGHEKLFF
V: TRBV29-1; CDR3: CSVHGSLGYTF
V: TRBV28; CDR3: CASSLWEYRGSETQYF
V: TRBV7-2; CDR3: CASSRGSNNQPQHF
V: TRBV5-1; CDR3: CASSLGGFTYDTEAFF
V: TRBV2; CDR3: CASSEVSFNYGYTF
V: TRBV6-2/TRBV6-3; CDR3: CASSYGRGRRHYGYTF
V: TRBV19; CDR3: CASSGGALNTEAFF
V: TRBV5-8; CDR3: CASSFAATNEKLFF
V: TRBV9; CDR3: CASSVVSGVTGELFF
V: TRBV19; CDR3: CASKDSGTDYGYTF
V: TRBV7-2; CDR3: CASSFASNTEAFF
V: TRBV6-5; CDR3: CASRGQKGGYTF
V: TRBV6-5; CDR3: CASSYYRGTGELFF
V: TRBV7-2; CDR3: CASSLAGRNEKLFF
V: TRBV4-1; CDR3: CASSQEGQVHQPQHF
V: TRBV6-5; CDR3: CASSYSRYYGYTF
V: TRBV18; CDR3: CASSPDRGRAGTNEKLFF
V: TRBV7-3; CDR3: CASSLTEGSNQPQHF
V: TRBV6-2/TRBV6-3; CDR3: CASSHRGWGYTF
V: TRBV27; CDR3: CASSLSVRENTEAFF
V: TRBV18; CDR3: CASSPPTGMNTEAFF
V: TRBV7-9; CDR3: CASSRWGGMETQYF
V: TRBV19; CDR3: CASRMRGYMNTEAFF
V: TRBV30; CDR3: CAWSVSTSRTEAFF
V: TRBV27; CDR3: CASRLHDEGPQHF
V: TRBV3-1/TRBV3-2; CDR3: CASSRSGSQETQYF
V: TRBV28; CDR3: CASSPEGQGKGGYTF
V: TRBV7-2; CDR3: CASSLGDNRGYTF
V: TRBV25-1; CDR3: CASSGGGGSSYNEQFF
V: TRBV6-4; CDR3: CASSDSASGGSYNEQFF
V: TRBV19; CDR3: CAESRPTF
V: TRBV7-8; CDR3: CASSLGLAGNYEQYF
V: TRBV7-2; CDR3: CASSAPNTGELFF
V: TRBV6-1; CDR3: CASSEKVAQHF
V: TRBV6-2/TRBV6-3; CDR3: CASSYSWGKAYGYTF
V: TRBV28; CDR3: CASSPTGIREKLFF
V: TRBV6-5; CDR3: CASSYSSRMNTEAFF
V: TRBV6-5; CDR3: CASSLQGNYGYTF
V: TRBV4-2; CDR3: CASSQAGSAADTQYF
V: TRBV4-3; CDR3: CASSQDVWTSGTSGDTGELFF
V: TRBV28; CDR3: CASSLFLTGSYEQYF
V: TRBV7-2; CDR3: CASSSSPWGLANYGYTF
V: TRBV7-3; CDR3: CASSSGTGELFF
V: TRBV11-2; CDR3: CASSRLGASGGNTEAFF
V: TRBV11-2; CDR3: CASSLGGGVFTDTQYF
V: TRBV5-1; CDR3: CASSLDTYEQYF
V: TRBV6-1; CDR3: CASSDEGTGQNQPQHF
V: TRBV5-1; CDR3: CASSQMSGGNSNQPQHF
V: TRBV4-3; CDR3: CASSQDRGVGELFF
V: TRBV28; CDR3: CATSNPGLSTDTQYF
V: TRBV5-1; CDR3: CASSSALLAGITDTQYF